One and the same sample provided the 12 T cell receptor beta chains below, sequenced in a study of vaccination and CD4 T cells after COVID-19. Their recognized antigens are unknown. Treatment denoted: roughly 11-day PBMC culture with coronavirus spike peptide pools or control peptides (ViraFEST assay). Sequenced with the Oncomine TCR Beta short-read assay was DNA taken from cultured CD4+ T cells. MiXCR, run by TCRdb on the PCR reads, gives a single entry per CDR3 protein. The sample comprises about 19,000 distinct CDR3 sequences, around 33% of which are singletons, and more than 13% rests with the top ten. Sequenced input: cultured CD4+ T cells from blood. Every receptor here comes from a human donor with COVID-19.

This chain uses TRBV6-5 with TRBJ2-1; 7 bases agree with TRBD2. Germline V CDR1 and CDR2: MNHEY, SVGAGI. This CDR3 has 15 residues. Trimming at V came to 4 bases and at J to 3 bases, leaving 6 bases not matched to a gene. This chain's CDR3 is CASSFARGYYNEQFF. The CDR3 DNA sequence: TGTGCCAGCAGTTTCGCGCGGGGGTACTACAATGAGCAGTTCTTC.

The CDR3 region is CATSDRGGPADTQYF. The CDR3, as DNA: TGTGCCACCAGTGACCGAGGGGGCCCCGCAGATACGCAGTATTTT. The chain uses TRBV24-1 and TRBJ2-3; 7 bases are shared with TRBD1. Losses at the gene ends were 4 bases for V and 4 bases for J; bases not matched to a gene: 7. The germline CDR1 and CDR2 sequences are KGHDR and SFDVKD. CDR3 length: 15 amino acids.

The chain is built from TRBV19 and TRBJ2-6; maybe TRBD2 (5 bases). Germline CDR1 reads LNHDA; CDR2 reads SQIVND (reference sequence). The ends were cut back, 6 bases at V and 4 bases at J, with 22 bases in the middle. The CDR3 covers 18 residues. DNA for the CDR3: TGTGCCAGTAGACTTACCAAAATCGGGGTGGCCGGGGCCAACGTCCTGACTTTC. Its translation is CASRLTKIGVAGANVLTF.

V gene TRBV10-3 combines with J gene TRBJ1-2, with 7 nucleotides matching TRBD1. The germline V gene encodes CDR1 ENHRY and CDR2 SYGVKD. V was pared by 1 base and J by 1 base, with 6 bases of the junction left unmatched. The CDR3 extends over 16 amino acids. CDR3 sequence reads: CAISEFGTADNYGYTF. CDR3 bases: TGTGCCATCAGTGAGTTCGGGACAGCGGATAACTATGGCTACACCTTC.

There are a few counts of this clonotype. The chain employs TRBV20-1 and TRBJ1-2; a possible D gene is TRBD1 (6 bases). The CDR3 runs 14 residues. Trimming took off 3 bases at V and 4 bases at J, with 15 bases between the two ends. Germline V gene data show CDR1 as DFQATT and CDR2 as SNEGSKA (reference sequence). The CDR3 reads CSASSGQTSYGYTF. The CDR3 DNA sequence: TGCAGTGCTAGCTCCGGACAGACCTCCTATGGCTACACCTTC.

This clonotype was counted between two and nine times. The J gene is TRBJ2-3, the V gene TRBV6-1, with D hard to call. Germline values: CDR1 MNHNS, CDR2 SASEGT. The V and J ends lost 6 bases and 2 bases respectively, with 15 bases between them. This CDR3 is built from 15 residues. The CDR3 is CASRDPKRSTDTQYF. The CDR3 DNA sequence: TGTGCCAGCAGAGACCCAAAGAGGTCCACAGATACGCAGTATTTT.

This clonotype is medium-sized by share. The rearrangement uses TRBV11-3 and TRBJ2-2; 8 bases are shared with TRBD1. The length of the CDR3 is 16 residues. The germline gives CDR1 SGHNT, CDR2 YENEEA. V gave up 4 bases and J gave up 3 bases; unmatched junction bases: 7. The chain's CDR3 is CASSSSTGEYTGELFF. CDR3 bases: TGTGCCAGCAGCTCCTCGACAGGGGAATACACCGGGGAGCTGTTTTTT. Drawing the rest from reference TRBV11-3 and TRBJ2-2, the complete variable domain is EAGVVQSPRYKIIEKKQPVAFWCNPISGHNTLYWYLQNLGQGPELLIRYENEEAVDDSQLPKDRFSAERLKGVDSTLKIQPAELGDSAVYLCASSSSTGEYTGELFFGEGSRLTVL.

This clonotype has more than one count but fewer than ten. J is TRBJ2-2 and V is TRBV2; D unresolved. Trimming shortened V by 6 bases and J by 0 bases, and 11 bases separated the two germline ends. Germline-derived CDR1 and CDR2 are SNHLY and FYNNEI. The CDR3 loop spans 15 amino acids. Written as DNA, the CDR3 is TGTGCCAGCAGGGAGACTTACGCGAACACCGGGGAGCTGTTTTTT. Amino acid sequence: CASRETYANTGELFF.

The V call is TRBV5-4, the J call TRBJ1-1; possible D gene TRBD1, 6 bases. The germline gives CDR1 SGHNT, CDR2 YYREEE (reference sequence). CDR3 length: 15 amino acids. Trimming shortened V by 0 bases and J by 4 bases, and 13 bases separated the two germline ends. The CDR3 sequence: CASSLDSGTRTEAFF. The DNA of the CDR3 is TGTGCCAGCAGCTTGGATTCTGGGACACGCACTGAAGCTTTCTTT.

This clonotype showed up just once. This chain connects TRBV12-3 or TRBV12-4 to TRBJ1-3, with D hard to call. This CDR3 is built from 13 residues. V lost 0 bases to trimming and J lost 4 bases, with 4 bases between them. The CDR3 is CASSLAEGNTIYF. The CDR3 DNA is TGTGCCAGCAGTTTAGCTGAGGGAAACACCATATATTTT.

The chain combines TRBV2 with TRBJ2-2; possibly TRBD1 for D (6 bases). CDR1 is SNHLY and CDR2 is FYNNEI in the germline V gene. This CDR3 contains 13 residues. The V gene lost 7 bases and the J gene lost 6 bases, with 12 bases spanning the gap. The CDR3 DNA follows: TGTGCCAGCACTGCTACAGGGCCCGGGGAGCTGTTTTTT. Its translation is CASTATGPGELFF.

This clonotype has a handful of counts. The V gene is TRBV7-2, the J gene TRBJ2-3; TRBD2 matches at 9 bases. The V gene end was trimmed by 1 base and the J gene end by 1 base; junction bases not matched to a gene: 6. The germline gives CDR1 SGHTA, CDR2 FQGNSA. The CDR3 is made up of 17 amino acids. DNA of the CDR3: TGTGCCAGCAGCTTAGTTGGGACTAGCCGGGGCACAGATACGCAGTATTTT. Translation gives CASSLVGTSRGTDTQYF.